A selection of T cell receptor beta chains follows, all from one sample in a study of cytomegalovirus exposure and HLA in healthy donors. Method: immunoSEQ multiplex PCR; TCRdb's copy keeps in-frame clones and lacks some. In the table there are roughly 150,000 clones, more than 75% of which are singletons. Sequenced sample: PBMCs. Every receptor here comes from a male donor in good health and CMV-seronegative. Each CDR3 is given with its conserved first and last residue. D genes are given only for firm matches. Only part of the rows carry a size: once, few, many, or a class if the clone is expanded.

TRBV7-9	TRBJ2-3	.	.	TGTGCCAGCAGCCCGTCAAGAGAGCGCACAGATACGCAGTATTTT	CASSPSRERTDTQYF
TRBV11-2	TRBJ1-1	TRBD1	.	TGTGCCAGCAGCTCGATGGACAGGGGGCGCGGGGGGACTGAAGCTTTCTTT	CASSSMDRGRGGTEAFF
TRBV5-4	TRBJ2-3	TRBD1	.	TGTGCCAGCAGCTTGGCCAGGGGACAGGGTAATGATACGCAGTATTTT	CASSLARGQGNDTQYF
TRBV5-4	TRBJ1-4	.	.	TGTGCCAGCAGCCGGGGGGGACCCAATGAAAAACTGTTTTTT	CASSRGGPNEKLFF
TRBV28	TRBJ1-2	.	.	TGTGCCAGCAGTTTACAGGGCTATGGCTACACCTTC	CASSLQGYGYTF
TRBV6-5	TRBJ2-7	.	.	TGTGCCGCTGGCCGGGGAGCGGGCTACGAGCAGTACTTC	CAAGRGAGYEQYF
TRBV6-4	TRBJ2-1	.	.	TGTGCCAGCAGCGATACCGGGTTCAATGAGCAGTTCTTC	CASSDTGFNEQFF
TRBV19	TRBJ1-4	.	.	TGTGCCAGTAACAAGGGGCCTGCAACTAATGAAAAACTGTTTTTT	CASNKGPATNEKLFF
TRBV4-1	TRBJ2-5	.	few	TGCGCCAGCAGCCAGGTCCGGGGAGAGACCCAGTACTTC	CASSQVRGETQYF
TRBV28	TRBJ2-1	TRBD1	once	TGTGCCAGCAGTACTACAGGGGGCCCATATCTTCTACAGTTCTTC	CASSTTGGPYLLQFF
TRBV7-3	TRBJ2-6	TRBD1	few	TGTGCCAGCAGCATGACAGGGTTCCGCTCTGGGGCCAACGTCCTGACTTTC	CASSMTGFRSGANVLTF
TRBV7-2	TRBJ2-3	TRBD2	.	TGTGCCAGCAGCTTATTCAGCGGGGCTAGCACAGATACGCAGTATTTT	CASSLFSGASTDTQYF
TRBV5-8	TRBJ2-3	TRBD1	.	TGTGCCAATGCCCGGGGACAGGGGGCGACAGATACGCAGTATTTT	CANARGQGATDTQYF
TRBV10-3	TRBJ2-5	TRBD2	.	TGTGCCATCAGTCAACCCGGACTAGCGGGTCGTGAGACCCAGTACTTC	CAISQPGLAGRETQYF
TRBV6-4	TRBJ2-1	.	.	TGTGCCAGCTCATACGCGGCTAGTAATTTGGAAGAGCAGTTCTTC	CASSYAASNLEEQFF
TRBV6-1	TRBJ2-1	TRBD1	once	TGTGCCAGCAGGGAAAGAACAGGGGGCGGCAATGAGCAGTTCTTC	CASRERTGGGNEQFF